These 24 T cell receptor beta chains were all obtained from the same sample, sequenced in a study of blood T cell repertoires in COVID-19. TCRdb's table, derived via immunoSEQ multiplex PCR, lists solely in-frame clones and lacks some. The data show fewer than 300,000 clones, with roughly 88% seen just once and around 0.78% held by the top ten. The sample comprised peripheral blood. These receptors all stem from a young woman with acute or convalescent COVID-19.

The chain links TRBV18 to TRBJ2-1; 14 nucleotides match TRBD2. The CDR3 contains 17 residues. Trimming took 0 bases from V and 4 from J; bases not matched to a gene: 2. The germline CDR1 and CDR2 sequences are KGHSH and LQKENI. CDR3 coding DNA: TGTGCCAGCTCACCACCGGGACTAGCGGGAGTGTACAATGAGCAGTTCTTC. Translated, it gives CASSPPGLAGVYNEQFF.

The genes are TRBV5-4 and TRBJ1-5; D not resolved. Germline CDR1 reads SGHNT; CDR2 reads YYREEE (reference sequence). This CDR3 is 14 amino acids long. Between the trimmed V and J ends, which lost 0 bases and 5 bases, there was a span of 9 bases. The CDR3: CASSLEGRDQPQHF. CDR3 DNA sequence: TGTGCCAGCAGCTTGGAAGGTCGGGATCAGCCCCAGCATTTT.

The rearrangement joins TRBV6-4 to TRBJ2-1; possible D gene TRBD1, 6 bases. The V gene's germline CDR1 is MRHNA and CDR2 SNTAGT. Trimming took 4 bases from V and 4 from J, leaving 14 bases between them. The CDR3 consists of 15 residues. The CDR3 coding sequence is TGTGCCAGCAGTGTGATGGACAGCCCGTACAATGAGCAGTTCTTC. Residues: CASSVMDSPYNEQFF.

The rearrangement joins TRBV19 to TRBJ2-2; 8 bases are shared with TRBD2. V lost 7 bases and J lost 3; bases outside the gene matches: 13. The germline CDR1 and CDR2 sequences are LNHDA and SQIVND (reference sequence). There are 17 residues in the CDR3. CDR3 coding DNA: TGTGCCAGTACCAATCTGGGGACTAGAGGTTACACCGGGGAGCTGTTTTTT. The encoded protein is CASTNLGTRGYTGELFF.

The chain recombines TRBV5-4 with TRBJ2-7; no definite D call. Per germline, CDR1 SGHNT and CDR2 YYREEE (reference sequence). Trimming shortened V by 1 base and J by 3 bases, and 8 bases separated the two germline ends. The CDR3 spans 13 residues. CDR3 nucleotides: TGTGCCAGCAGCTTGAACAGTATCTACGAGCAGTACTTC. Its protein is CASSLNSIYEQYF.

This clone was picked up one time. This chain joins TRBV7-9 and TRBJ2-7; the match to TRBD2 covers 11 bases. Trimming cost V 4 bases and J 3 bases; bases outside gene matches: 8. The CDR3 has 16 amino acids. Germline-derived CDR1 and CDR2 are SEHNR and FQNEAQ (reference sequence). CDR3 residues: CASSSIGTSGDYEQYF. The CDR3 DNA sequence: TGTGCCAGCAGCTCTATAGGGACTAGCGGAGACTACGAGCAGTACTTC.

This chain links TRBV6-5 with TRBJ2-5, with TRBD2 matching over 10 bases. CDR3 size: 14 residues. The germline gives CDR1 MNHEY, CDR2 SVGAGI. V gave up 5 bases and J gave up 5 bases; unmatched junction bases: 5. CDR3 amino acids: CASSPSGSEETQYF. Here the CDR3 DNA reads TGTGCCAGCAGTCCTAGCGGGAGTGAGGAGACCCAGTACTTC.

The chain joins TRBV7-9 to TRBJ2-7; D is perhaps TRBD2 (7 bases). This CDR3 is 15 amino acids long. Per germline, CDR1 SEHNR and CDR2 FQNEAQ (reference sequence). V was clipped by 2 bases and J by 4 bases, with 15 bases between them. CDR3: CASSLPVGGGYEQYF. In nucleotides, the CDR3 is TGTGCCAGCAGCTTACCGGTGGGAGGGGGGTACGAGCAGTACTTC.

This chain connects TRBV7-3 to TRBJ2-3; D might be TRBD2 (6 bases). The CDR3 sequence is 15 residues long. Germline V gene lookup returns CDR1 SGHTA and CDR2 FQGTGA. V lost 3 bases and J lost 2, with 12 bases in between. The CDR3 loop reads CASSLGLLNTDTQYF. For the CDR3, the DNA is TGTGCCAGCAGCTTGGGACTTCTTAACACAGATACGCAGTATTTT.

The CDR3 nucleotides are TGTGCCAGCAGCTTCGTGAGCTCTGGGGCCAACGTCCTGACTTTC. It yields the protein CASSFVSSGANVLTF. V gene TRBV5-6 combines with J gene TRBJ2-6; D remains ambiguous. The CDR3 totals 15 residues. Trimming left V 2 bases short and J 0 bases short, with 6 bases between. Per germline, CDR1 SGHDT and CDR2 YYEEEE.

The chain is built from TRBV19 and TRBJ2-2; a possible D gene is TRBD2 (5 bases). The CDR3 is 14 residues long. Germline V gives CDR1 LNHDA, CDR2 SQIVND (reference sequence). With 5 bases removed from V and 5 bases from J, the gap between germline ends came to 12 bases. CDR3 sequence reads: CASSPPSGTGELFF. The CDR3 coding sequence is TGTGCCAGTAGTCCGCCCAGCGGTACCGGGGAGCTGTTTTTT. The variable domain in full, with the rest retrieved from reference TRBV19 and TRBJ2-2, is DGGITQSPKYLFRKEGQNVTLSCEQNLNHDAMYWYRQDPGQGLRLIYYSQIVNDFQKGDIAEGYSVSREKKESFPLTVTSAQKNPTAFYLCASSPPSGTGELFFGEGSRLTVL.

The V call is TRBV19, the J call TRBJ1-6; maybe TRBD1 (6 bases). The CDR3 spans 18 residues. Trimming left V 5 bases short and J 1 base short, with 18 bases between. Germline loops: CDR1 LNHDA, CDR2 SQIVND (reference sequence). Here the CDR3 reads CASSPAGGIESYNSPLHF. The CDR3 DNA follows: TGTGCCAGTAGTCCGGCTGGGGGCATTGAGTCCTATAATTCACCCCTCCACTTT. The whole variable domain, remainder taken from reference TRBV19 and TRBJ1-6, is DGGITQSPKYLFRKEGQNVTLSCEQNLNHDAMYWYRQDPGQGLRLIYYSQIVNDFQKGDIAEGYSVSREKKESFPLTVTSAQKNPTAFYLCASSPAGGIESYNSPLHFGNGTRLTVT.

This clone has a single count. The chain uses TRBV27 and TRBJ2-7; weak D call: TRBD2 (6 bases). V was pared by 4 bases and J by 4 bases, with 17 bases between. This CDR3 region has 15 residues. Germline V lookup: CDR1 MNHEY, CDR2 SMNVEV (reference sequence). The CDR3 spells CASSSGTAVWYEQYF. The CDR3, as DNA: TGTGCCAGCAGTTCCGGGACTGCGGTTTGGTACGAGCAGTACTTC.

The CDR3 DNA sequence: TGCGCCAGCAGCCAAGATGATCGATGGAGGGCTTCTCAGTCTGAGCAGTTCTTC. Translated: CASSQDDRWRASQSEQFF. The chain combines TRBV4-3 with TRBJ2-1, with D perhaps TRBD2 (6 bases). CDR1 LGHNA and CDR2 YSLEER come from the germline V gene. Trimming removed 0 bases from V and 9 bases from J, with 24 bases in between. This CDR3 is 18 amino acids long.

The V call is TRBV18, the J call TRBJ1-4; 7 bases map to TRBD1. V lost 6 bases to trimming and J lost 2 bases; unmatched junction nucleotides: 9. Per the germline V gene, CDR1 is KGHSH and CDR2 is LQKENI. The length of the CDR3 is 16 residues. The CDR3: CASSPGQLATNEKLFF. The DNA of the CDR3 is TGTGCCAGCTCCCCGGGACAGTTGGCGACTAATGAAAAACTGTTTTTT.

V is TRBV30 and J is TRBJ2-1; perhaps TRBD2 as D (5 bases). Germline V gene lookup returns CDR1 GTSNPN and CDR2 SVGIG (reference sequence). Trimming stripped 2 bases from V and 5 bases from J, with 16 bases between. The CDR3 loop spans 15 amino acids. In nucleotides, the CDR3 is TGTGCCTGGAGTTCAGCGGAAGGTTATCACAATGAGCAGTTCTTC. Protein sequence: CAWSSAEGYHNEQFF. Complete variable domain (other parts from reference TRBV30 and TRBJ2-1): SQTIHQWPATLVQPVGSPLSLECTVEGTSNPNLYWYRQAAGRGLQLLFYSVGIGQISSEVPQNLSASRPQDRQFILSSKKLLLSDSGFYLCAWSSAEGYHNEQFFGPGTRLTVL.

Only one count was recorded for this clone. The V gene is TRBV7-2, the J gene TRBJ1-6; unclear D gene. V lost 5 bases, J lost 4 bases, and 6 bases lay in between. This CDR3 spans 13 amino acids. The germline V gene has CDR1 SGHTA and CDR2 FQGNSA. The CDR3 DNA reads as TGTGCCAGCAGCCTTCTGTATAATTCACCCCTCCACTTT. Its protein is CASSLLYNSPLHF.

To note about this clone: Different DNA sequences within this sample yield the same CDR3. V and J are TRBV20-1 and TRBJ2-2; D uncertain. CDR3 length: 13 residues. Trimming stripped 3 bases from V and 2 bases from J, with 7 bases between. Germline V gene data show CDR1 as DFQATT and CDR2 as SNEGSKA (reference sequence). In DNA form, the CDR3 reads TGCAGTGCTAGTGATGGCAACACCGGGGAGCTGTTTTTT. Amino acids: CSASDGNTGELFF.

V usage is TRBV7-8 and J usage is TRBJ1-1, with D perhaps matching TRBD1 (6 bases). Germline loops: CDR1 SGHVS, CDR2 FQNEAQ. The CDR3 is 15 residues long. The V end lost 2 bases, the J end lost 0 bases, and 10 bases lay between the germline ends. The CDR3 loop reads CASSLLSGVNTEAFF. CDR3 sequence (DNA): TGTGCCAGCAGCTTACTTTCAGGGGTGAACACTGAAGCTTTCTTT. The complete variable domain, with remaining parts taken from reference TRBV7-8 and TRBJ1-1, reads GAGVSQSPRYKVAKRGQDVALRCDPISGHVSLFWYQQALGQGPEFLTYFQNEAQLDKSGLPSDRFFAERPEGSVSTLKIQRTQQEDSAVYLCASSLLSGVNTEAFFGQGTRLTVV.

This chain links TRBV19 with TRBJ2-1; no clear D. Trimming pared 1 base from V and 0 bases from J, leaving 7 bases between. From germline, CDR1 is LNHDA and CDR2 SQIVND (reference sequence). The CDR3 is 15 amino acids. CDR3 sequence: CASSIGAGSYNEQFF. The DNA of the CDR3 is TGTGCCAGTAGTATAGGGGCAGGCTCCTACAATGAGCAGTTCTTC.

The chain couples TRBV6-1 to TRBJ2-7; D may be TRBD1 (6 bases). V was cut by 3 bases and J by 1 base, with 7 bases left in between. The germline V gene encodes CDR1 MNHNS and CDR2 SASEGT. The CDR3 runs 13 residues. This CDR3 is CASSDGQSYEQYF. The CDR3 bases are TGTGCCAGCAGTGACGGACAGTCCTACGAGCAGTACTTC.

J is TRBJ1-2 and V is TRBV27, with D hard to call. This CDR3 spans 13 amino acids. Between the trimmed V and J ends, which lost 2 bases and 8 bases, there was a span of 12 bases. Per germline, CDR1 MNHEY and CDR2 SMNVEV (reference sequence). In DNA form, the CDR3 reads TGTGCCAGCAGTTTAGGCAGGTATGGAGGCTACACCTTC. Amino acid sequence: CASSLGRYGGYTF.

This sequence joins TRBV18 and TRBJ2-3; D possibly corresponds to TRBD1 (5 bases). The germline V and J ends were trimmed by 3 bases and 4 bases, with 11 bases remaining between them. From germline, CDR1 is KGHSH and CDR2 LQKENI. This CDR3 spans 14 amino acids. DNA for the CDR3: TGTGCCAGCTCACCTTGGGGCGCGGCAGATACGCAGTATTTT. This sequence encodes CASSPWGAADTQYF. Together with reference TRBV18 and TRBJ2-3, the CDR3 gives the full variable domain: NAGVMQNPRHLVRRRGQEARLRCSPMKGHSHVYWYRQLPEEGLKFMVYLQKENIIDESGMPKERFSAEFPKEGPSILRIQQVVRGDSAAYFCASSPWGAADTQYFGPGTRLTVL.

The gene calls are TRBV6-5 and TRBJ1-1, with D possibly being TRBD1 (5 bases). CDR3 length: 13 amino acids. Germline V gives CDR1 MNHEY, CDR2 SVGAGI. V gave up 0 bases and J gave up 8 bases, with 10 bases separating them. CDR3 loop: CASSYSWGQEAFF. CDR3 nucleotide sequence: TGTGCCAGCAGTTACTCTTGGGGCCAGGAAGCTTTCTTT.